This TCR beta chain was sequenced in a study of blood T cell repertoires in COVID-19. The CDR3 spans 14 residues. Trimming cost V 8 bases and J 3 bases; bases outside gene matches: 3. Germline CDR1 and CDR2: ENHRY and SYGVKD. This clone was recorded once. Assay used: immunoSEQ multiplex PCR; TCRdb lists only in-frame clones, some missing. This sample has approximately 20,000 clones, with approximately 88% found just once. This TCR was sampled from a human donor in a cohort sampled during active COVID-19. The genes are TRBV10-3 and TRBJ2-1, with 11 bases fitting TRBD2. Sequenced material: peripheral blood. The CDR3: CAIYSGRGYNEQFF. The CDR3 DNA is TGTGCCATCTATAGCGGGAGGGGCTACAATGAGCAGTTCTTC.